Detailed here is one T cell receptor beta chain. Amplification used 60 Vbeta primers and 13 Jbeta primers. Produced via immunoSEQ multiplex PCR; TCRdb's table is partial and in-frame only. The sample holds about 190,000 clones, about 90% seen once. The source of the sample is a study of cytomegalovirus exposure and HLA in healthy donors. Germline lookup yields CDR1 SNHLY and CDR2 FYNNEI. The CDR3 runs 15 residues. The chain recombines TRBV2 with TRBJ2-5; TRBD2 agrees at 9 bases. The J call may be faulty, since TRBJ2-7 better matches the DNA end. The specimen was PBMCs. This receptor was identified in a man aged 25-45 years in good health and CMV-seronegative. CDR3 sequence: CASTAGASGIYEQYF. CDR3 bases: TGTGCCAGCACGGCCGGGGCTAGCGGGATCTACGAGCAGTACTTC.